This T cell receptor (beta chain) stems from a study of early T cells in non-severe SARS-CoV-2 infection (dated by TCRdb to the early 2020s). For context, the study as a whole: Because TCR sequencing relied on bulk RNA taken from unsorted whole blood, pairing of alpha and beta chains was not possible. On the study overall, not on this receptor specifically: VDJdb matching was skewed toward anti-spike CD8 responses and likely underestimated virus-specific expansions, missing private and CD4 specificities.

On this clonotype: Its binding antigen is unknown. The sample holds no much larger clone one base away, and base qualities are not on file.

The method was 5' RACE. Data came from a NextSeq 500. To correct for sequencing error and PCR bias, the TCR library protocol tagged individual cDNA molecules with unique molecular identifiers. Sequencing covered both TCR alpha and beta chains, and within each sample the abundances of alpha and beta sequences were tightly co-correlated. In the original analysis: Decombinator V4 was used to perform V gene, J gene and CDR3 annotation of TCR sequences. TCRs were defined as expanded if a significant change between any two time points was detected under a Poisson model with p below 0.0001. Abundances of TCRs were expressed as counts per million after normalisation to the total number of TCRs sequenced in each sample. MAIT TCRs were defined by TRAV1-2 paired with TRAJ12, TRAJ20 or TRAJ33, and iNKT TCRs by TRAV10 paired with TRAJ18. VDJdb, accessed 1 November 2021, was searched for CMV, EBV and SARS-CoV-2 annotated TCRs, with TCRs annotated for multiple antigens excluded. TCRdb handled the public reads itself, with Q25 trimming in fastp and clone calling in MiXCR, and kept productive beta chains. Records with the same CDR3 protein are collapsed into one entry carrying the most frequent genes and DNA. The V and J calls reflect TCRdb's pipeline rather than the authors' work. For this sample the table gives 65,000 to 90,000 distinct CDR3 sequences, of which approximately 13% were detected only once. The top ten hold over 6.5% of the sample.

Including the terminal cysteine and phenylalanine, the CDR3 comprises 15 residues. Only the CDR3 DNA stays, 45 bases, in frame from base 1. CDR1 is given as SNHLY and CDR2 as FYNNEI, both from the germline V gene. V was cut back by 3 bases and J by 5 bases, leaving a gap of 16 bases between them. A case-control design nested within a healthcare worker cohort in London, UK, was used, with weekly nasopharyngeal swab PCR tests and blood sampling performed. Healthcare workers were enrolled in the week of the UK lockdown, from 23 to 31 March 2020, and were followed every week for up to roughly 15 weeks. This sequence uses TRBV2 and TRBJ2-5, with TRBD1 tentatively as D gene (7 bases match). Sequenced: whole blood. The receptor's source is an adult who was a healthcare worker with PCR-confirmed SARS-CoV-2 infection or an uninfected control (not recorded which). For the CDR3, the sequence is CASSEDAGGQETQYF. The nucleotides are TGTGCCAGCAGTGAGGATGCAGGGGGGCAGGAGACCCAGTACTTC.